This is a list of T cell receptor beta chains from one sample in a study of cytomegalovirus exposure and HLA in healthy donors. Libraries were prepared by immunoSEQ multiplex PCR; TCRdb keeps only in-frame clonotypes and omits some of them. This table has fewer than 200,000 clones, 60% to 80% appearing once. The sample comprised PBMCs. These receptors all come from a woman in her forties or fifties in good health and CMV-seropositive. CDR3s include the opening cysteine and the closing phenylalanine or tryptophan. A D gene is named only where the DNA matches it firmly. Clone sizes are given selectively: once, few, many, or a class where the clone is expanded.

>TRBJ2-7|few|TRBV6-5|TRBD2
CASRGSGSPYEQYF
TGTGCCAGCAGAGGTAGCGGGAGCCCCTACGAGCAGTACTTC
>TRBJ2-3|.|TRBV5-1|TRBD1
CASSRGQGAMTDTQYF
TGCGCCAGCAGCAGGGGACAGGGGGCAATGACAGATACGCAGTATTTT
>TRBJ1-1|.|TRBV28|.
CASIQGNTEAFF
TGTGCCAGCATACAGGGGAACACTGAAGCTTTCTTT
>TRBJ2-1|few|TRBV6-5|.
CASSSGYNEQFF
TGTGCCAGCAGCTCGGGATACAATGAGCAGTTCTTC
>TRBJ2-7|few|TRBV19|TRBD1
CASNPTGTGRYEQYF
TGTGCCAGTAATCCCACCGGGACAGGCAGGTACGAGCAGTACTTC
>TRBJ2-3|.|TRBV4-2|TRBD1
CASSQDSGTAVDTQYF
TGTGCCAGCAGCCAAGATTCCGGGACAGCAGTAGATACGCAGTATTTT
>TRBJ2-5|.|TRBV18|TRBD1
CASSQGTVQETQYF
TGTGCCAGCTCACAAGGGACAGTGCAAGAGACCCAGTACTTC
>TRBJ1-6|.|TRBV2|.
CASRLDRRNSPLHF
TGTGCCAGCAGACTCGACAGGCGGAATTCACCCCTCCACTTT
>TRBJ1-5|few|TRBV4-3|.
CASSQVLTANQPQHF
TGCGCCAGCAGCCAAGTCCTGACAGCAAATCAGCCCCAGCATTTT
>TRBJ2-7|.|TRBV10-3|TRBD1
CAIGQQGAGYEQYF
TGTGCCATCGGGCAACAGGGGGCTGGGTACGAGCAGTACTTC
>TRBJ2-3|.|TRBV20-1|.
CSARGEDTQYF
TGCAGTGCTAGAGGGGAGGATACGCAGTATTTT
>TRBJ2-1|.|TRBV4-1|TRBD2
CASSQDLLAGGLNEQFF
TGCGCCAGCAGCCAAGATCTACTAGCGGGGGGGCTGAATGAGCAGTTCTTC
>TRBJ2-2|.|TRBV7-2|.
CASSPAVPGELFF
TGTGCCAGCAGCCCCGCGGTCCCCGGGGAGCTGTTTTTT